Below are 32 T cell receptor beta chains sequenced from a single sample in a study of cytomegalovirus exposure and HLA in healthy donors. It was with 60 Vbeta and 13 Jbeta primers that the PCR ran. Clones were read by immunoSEQ multiplex PCR, and TCRdb kept only the in-frame ones, dropping some. The sample lists a few hundred thousand clones; approximately 80% were seen once. Input material: PBMCs. The receptors here all came from a man aged 30-40 years in good health and CMV-seronegative.

The rearrangement joins TRBV5-1 to TRBJ2-3; D is perhaps TRBD2 (5 bases). CDR1 and CDR2 (germline): SGHRS, YFSETQ. Trimming pared 2 bases from V and 2 bases from J, leaving 12 bases between. This CDR3 spans 15 amino acids. Written as DNA, the CDR3 is TGCGCCAGCAGCTTCGAAGCGGACCACACAGATACGCAGTATTTT. Its translation: CASSFEADHTDTQYF.

This clone was observed a single time. The rearrangement joins TRBV27 to TRBJ1-6; a weak D match, TRBD1 (5 bases). The CDR3 totals 14 residues. V shed 4 bases and J shed 9 bases, with 13 bases lying between them. Germline lookup yields CDR1 MNHEY and CDR2 SMNVEV (reference sequence). Here the CDR3 reads CASSYNPGSSPLHF. The CDR3, as DNA: TGTGCCAGCAGTTATAATCCAGGGTCTTCACCCCTCCACTTT.

This clone appeared a few times. The chain uses TRBV5-1 and TRBJ2-1, with 8 bases lining up with TRBD1. The length of the CDR3 is 13 residues. Trimming cost V 8 bases and J 5 bases; bases outside gene matches: 6. The V gene's germline CDR1 is SGHRS and CDR2 YFSETQ. The CDR3 DNA is TGCGCCAGTCGACAGGGGAAGAACAATGAGCAGTTCTTC. Amino acids: CASRQGKNNEQFF.

This chain links TRBV4-3 with TRBJ1-4; a weak D match, TRBD1 (5 bases). V lost 0 bases and J 11 bases, leaving 16 bases between the germline ends. Per germline, CDR1 LGHNA and CDR2 YSLEER. This CDR3 is built from 15 residues. The CDR3 protein is CASSQDSTGYLKLFF. CDR3 nucleotide sequence: TGCGCCAGCAGCCAAGACTCAACAGGATACCTTAAACTGTTTTTT.

The chain has TRBV5-1 and TRBJ2-5; TRBD2 matches 9 bases. The trim removed 0 bases at V and 2 bases at J, leaving 5 bases unmatched. Germline V gene lookup returns CDR1 SGHRS and CDR2 YFSETQ. The CDR3 covers 16 residues. The DNA for the CDR3 is TGCGCCAGCAGCTTGGGGGGCCTAGCGGGGCAAGAGACCCAGTACTTC. It encodes CASSLGGLAGQETQYF.

The V and J genes are TRBV6-6 and TRBJ1-1, with 10 bases lining up with TRBD1. The CDR3 totals 13 residues. V lost 6 bases and J lost 5; bases outside the gene matches: 3. Per the germline V gene, CDR1 is MNHNY and CDR2 is SVGAGI (reference sequence). CDR3 coding DNA: TGTGCCAGCAGCGACAGGGGGCGTACTGAAGCTTTCTTT. Amino acid sequence: CASSDRGRTEAFF.

The V and J genes are TRBV19 and TRBJ1-5; maybe TRBD1 (6 bases). Germline CDR1 is LNHDA and CDR2 is SQIVND (reference sequence). V shed 3 bases and J shed 4 bases, with 13 bases lying between them. The CDR3 sequence is 15 residues long. CDR3 nucleotide sequence: TGTGCCAGTAGTATCTACCCGGACAGAAATCAGCCCCAGCATTTT. Protein sequence: CASSIYPDRNQPQHF.

Details on this clone: At one end, the junction sequence differs from germline, possibly due to a read error. The chain employs TRBV7-9 and TRBJ2-6; a possible D gene is TRBD1 (5 bases). Germline V gene lookup returns CDR1 SEHNR and CDR2 FQNEAQ (reference sequence). There are 17 residues in the CDR3. CDR3 nucleotide sequence: TGTGCCAGCAGCGCTACCGGACACCGCTCTGGGGCCAGCGTCCTGACTTTC. The encoded protein is CASSATGHRSGASVLTF.

V usage is TRBV7-8 and J usage is TRBJ2-1; possible D gene TRBD2, 6 bases. CDR1 is SGHVS and CDR2 is FQNEAQ in the germline V gene. CDR3 size: 14 residues. The V end lost 5 bases, the J end lost 2 bases, and 10 bases lay between the germline ends. The CDR3 spells CASSIRLAYNEQFF. Here the CDR3 DNA reads TGTGCCAGCAGCATAAGACTAGCCTACAATGAGCAGTTCTTC. The full variable domain, completed using reference TRBV7-8 and TRBJ2-1, is GAGVSQSPRYKVAKRGQDVALRCDPISGHVSLFWYQQALGQGPEFLTYFQNEAQLDKSGLPSDRFFAERPEGSVSTLKIQRTQQEDSAVYLCASSIRLAYNEQFFGPGTRLTVL.

The chain employs TRBV18 and TRBJ1-1; D perhaps matches TRBD1 (5 bases). There are 13 residues in the CDR3. V lost 3 bases to trimming and J lost 5 bases, with 10 bases between them. The germline V gene encodes CDR1 KGHSH and CDR2 LQKENI. Here the CDR3 DNA reads TGTGCCAGCTCACCCCAGGGCTGGACTGAAGCTTTCTTT. Translation gives CASSPQGWTEAFF.

This clone was found a few times. V usage is TRBV4-3 and J usage is TRBJ1-1, with D tentatively TRBD1 (6 bases). In germline, CDR1 is LGHNA, CDR2 YSLEER. The CDR3 is made up of 14 amino acids. Deletions cut 6 bases from V and 1 base from J, with 12 bases between. The CDR3, as DNA: TGCGCCAGCAGTCGAGACAGGACGAACACTGAAGCTTTCTTT. As protein: CASSRDRTNTEAFF.

This sequence joins TRBV5-6 and TRBJ1-6; D not resolved. There are 13 residues in the CDR3. V gave up 0 bases and J gave up 10 bases, with 8 bases separating them. CDR1 and CDR2 (germline): SGHDT, YYEEEE. Here the CDR3 DNA reads TGTGCCAGCAGCTTGGTCCGGGTATCACCCCTCCACTTT. Amino acid sequence: CASSLVRVSPLHF.

The genes are TRBV6-5 and TRBJ1-2; 8 nucleotides align to TRBD1. J lost 4 bases, V lost 8 bases, and 3 bases had no gene match. Germline CDR1 MNHEY, CDR2 SVGAGI. The CDR3 length is 12 residues. The CDR3 nucleotides read TGTGCCAGCGGGGACAGGACCTATGGCTACACCTTC. Amino acids: CASGDRTYGYTF.

The V gene is TRBV11-3, the J gene TRBJ2-3; D not resolved. Trimming pared 1 base from V and 2 bases from J, leaving 7 bases between. The germline CDR1 and CDR2 sequences are SGHNT and YENEEA. This CDR3 spans 14 amino acids. This chain's CDR3 is CASSLGGSTDTQYF. The CDR3 nucleotides are TGTGCCAGCAGCTTAGGAGGCTCCACAGATACGCAGTATTTT.

This chain joins TRBV7-9 and TRBJ2-7; 9 bases agree with TRBD1. Germline CDR1 SEHNR, CDR2 FQNEAQ (reference sequence). Losses at the gene ends were 1 base for V and 4 bases for J; bases not matched to a gene: 8. CDR3 length: 16 amino acids. The CDR3 DNA is TGTGCCAGCAGCTTAGGCGGGACAGGGATGGGTTACGAGCAGTACTTC. Translation gives CASSLGGTGMGYEQYF.

The chain joins TRBV27 to TRBJ1-2; a weak D match, TRBD1 (6 bases). Germline loops: CDR1 MNHEY, CDR2 SMNVEV (reference sequence). With 5 bases removed from V and 6 bases from J, the gap between germline ends came to 13 bases. The CDR3 consists of 13 residues. In DNA, the CDR3 is TGTGCCAGCAGTGCACAGGGACCTGATGGCTACACCTTC. Its translation: CASSAQGPDGYTF.

The count of this clone is one. The chain joins TRBV18 to TRBJ2-2, with TRBD1 identical over 11 bases. J was trimmed by 8 bases and V by 1 base; bases with no gene match: 6. This CDR3 contains 16 residues. Germline V gives CDR1 KGHSH, CDR2 LQKENI. The chain's CDR3 is CASSPLGQGARGELFF. The CDR3 DNA reads as TGTGCCAGCTCACCACTTGGACAGGGGGCGCGAGGGGAGCTGTTTTTT.

The CDR3 spells CASSQGWTSGVLYEQYF. The CDR3 DNA sequence: TGCGCCAGCAGCCAAGGTTGGACTAGCGGGGTCCTATACGAGCAGTACTTC. V gene TRBV4-3 combines with J gene TRBJ2-7, with 12 bases fitting TRBD2. CDR3 length: 17 residues. Germline lookup yields CDR1 LGHNA and CDR2 YSLEER. The V gene end was trimmed by 1 base and the J gene end by 4 bases; junction bases not matched to a gene: 8.

The J gene is TRBJ1-2, the V gene TRBV4-1; D possibly corresponds to TRBD1 (5 bases). The CDR3 consists of 16 residues. Per germline, CDR1 MGHRA and CDR2 YSYEKL. The V end lost 0 bases, the J end lost 3 bases, and 14 bases lay between the germline ends. The CDR3 sequence: CASSQEPGVGDYGYTF. The CDR3 coding sequence is TGCGCCAGCAGCCAAGAACCGGGGGTGGGGGACTATGGCTACACCTTC.

This sequence joins TRBV4-1 and TRBJ1-2; D remains unclear. Trimming left V 0 bases short and J 0 bases short, with 8 bases between. Germline lookup yields CDR1 MGHRA and CDR2 YSYEKL. The CDR3 loop spans 15 amino acids. The CDR3 DNA follows: TGCGCCAGCAGCCAAGAGAGGTGGCCTAACTATGGCTACACCTTC. This encodes CASSQERWPNYGYTF.

The DNA of the CDR3 is TGTGCCAGTGGGGGAGGGGCGGACGAGCAGTACTTC. Its protein product is CASGGGADEQYF. The chain recombines TRBV28 with TRBJ2-7, with TRBD2 identical over 7 bases. This CDR3 comprises 12 residues. After removal of 9 bases from V and 5 bases from J, the junction contained 7 bases not matched to a gene. Looked up from germline, CDR1 is MDHEN and CDR2 is SYDVKM.

CDR3 protein: CASSSLGGRNEQYF. The CDR3 coding sequence is TGTGCCAGCAGCTCGCTCGGGGGGAGGAACGAGCAGTACTTC. V gene TRBV7-9 combines with J gene TRBJ2-7; TRBD2 aligns across 7 bases. This CDR3 spans 14 amino acids. V lost 4 bases, J lost 5 bases, and 8 bases stayed unmatched. The germline gives CDR1 SEHNR, CDR2 FQNEAQ (reference sequence).

This chain joins TRBV7-9 and TRBJ2-1; D not resolved. V was pared by 2 bases and J by 1 base, with 9 bases between. From germline, CDR1 is SEHNR and CDR2 FQNEAQ (reference sequence). The CDR3 spans 15 residues. The CDR3 DNA follows: TGTGCCAGCAGCTTACTAGGTCCTTCCTACAATGAGCAGTTCTTC. The encoded protein is CASSLLGPSYNEQFF. The variable domain in full, completed from reference TRBV7-9 and TRBJ2-1, reads DTGVSQNPRHKITKRGQNVTFRCDPISEHNRLYWYRQTLGQGPEFLTYFQNEAQLEKSRLLSDRFSAERPKGSFSTLEIQRTEQGDSAMYLCASSLLGPSYNEQFFGPGTRLTVL.

The V gene is TRBV27, the J gene TRBJ2-1; TRBD2 matches 9 bases. The CDR3 totals 15 residues. From germline, CDR1 is MNHEY and CDR2 SMNVEV (reference sequence). With 11 bases clipped from V and 0 bases from J, the junction kept 8 bases outside the gene matches. CDR3 coding DNA: TGTGCCTCGCGGGGGGGTCATAGCTCCTACAATGAGCAGTTCTTC. Its protein product is CASRGGHSSYNEQFF.

The rearrangement links TRBV7-8 to TRBJ1-6, with 8 bases aligning to TRBD1. J lost 5 bases, V lost 3 bases, and 6 bases had no gene match. Germline V gives CDR1 SGHVS, CDR2 FQNEAQ. CDR3 length: 16 amino acids. The CDR3 sequence is CASSFLGQGDNSPLHF. The CDR3 nucleotides are TGTGCCAGCAGCTTTTTAGGACAGGGCGATAATTCACCCCTCCACTTT.

The rearrangement uses TRBV6-5 and TRBJ2-1; 9 nucleotides agree with TRBD2. Unmatched junction bases numbered 3, after V lost 4 bases and J lost 2 bases. CDR3 length: 15 amino acids. CDR1 MNHEY and CDR2 SVGAGI come from the germline V gene. In nucleotides, the CDR3 is TGTGCCAGCAGTTGGATAGCGGGGGCCTACAATGAGCAGTTCTTC. Translated, it gives CASSWIAGAYNEQFF.

This rearrangement joins TRBV19 to TRBJ2-3, with 7 nucleotides matching TRBD2. The V segment lost 9 bases and the J segment 4 bases; nucleotides outside the gene matches: 19. CDR1 is LNHDA and CDR2 is SQIVND in the germline V gene (reference sequence). The CDR3 runs 17 residues. In DNA, the CDR3 is TGTGCCAGCACAAGGTTTCAGCGGGGTGGAAGTGCAGATACGCAGTATTTT. As protein: CASTRFQRGGSADTQYF.

The chain couples TRBV9 to TRBJ2-3, with 7 positions matching TRBD1. V was clipped by 4 bases and J by 4 bases; unmatched bases: 12. The germline gives CDR1 SGDLS, CDR2 YYNGEE. The CDR3 is 16 residues long. The chain's CDR3 is CASSFPRGGWADTQYF. CDR3 nucleotide sequence: TGTGCCAGCAGCTTCCCGCGAGGGGGCTGGGCAGATACGCAGTATTTT.

V and J are TRBV5-6 and TRBJ2-1; D unclear. CDR1 and CDR2 from the germline V gene are SGHDT and YYEEEE. Trimming removed 0 bases at V and 4 bases at J, with 8 bases between. The CDR3 contains 14 residues. CDR3 DNA: TGTGCCAGCAGCTTGGCCGGGTCATACAATGAGCAGTTCTTC. As protein: CASSLAGSYNEQFF.

This chain connects TRBV20-1 to TRBJ2-3; D gene unclear. V lost 3 bases, J lost 3 bases, and 4 bases lay in between. Germline CDR1 and CDR2: DFQATT and SNEGSKA (reference sequence). This CDR3 is built from 11 residues. The CDR3 DNA sequence: TGCAGTGCTAGGAGGACAGATACGCAGTATTTT. Translating gives CSARRTDTQYF.

This clone was seen a handful of times. This rearrangement joins TRBV5-4 to TRBJ2-3; 8 nucleotides agree with TRBD2. This CDR3 comprises 14 residues. V shed 10 bases and J 4 bases; nucleotides not matched to a gene: 11. The germline V gene encodes CDR1 SGHNT and CDR2 YYREEE (reference sequence). CDR3: CAAGGGRTADTQYF. CDR3 in DNA: TGTGCCGCCGGGGGGGGCCGGACGGCAGATACGCAGTATTTT. Using reference TRBV5-4 and TRBJ2-3 for the parts outside the CDR3, the full variable domain is ETGVTQSPTHLIKTRGQQVTLRCSSQSGHNTVSWYQQALGQGPQFIFQYYREEENGRGNFPPRFSGLQFPNYSSELNVNALELDDSALYLCAAGGGRTADTQYFGPGTRLTVL.

This clone was observed a few times. The chain recombines TRBV4-2 with TRBJ1-2; 9 positions agree with TRBD1. Losses at the gene ends were 3 bases for V and 1 base for J; bases not matched to a gene: 3. Germline CDR1 is LGHNA and CDR2 is YNFKEQ. CDR3 size: 15 residues. The CDR3 region is CASSQDRGDNYGYTF. The CDR3 nucleotides are TGTGCCAGCAGCCAGGACAGGGGCGATAACTATGGCTACACCTTC.